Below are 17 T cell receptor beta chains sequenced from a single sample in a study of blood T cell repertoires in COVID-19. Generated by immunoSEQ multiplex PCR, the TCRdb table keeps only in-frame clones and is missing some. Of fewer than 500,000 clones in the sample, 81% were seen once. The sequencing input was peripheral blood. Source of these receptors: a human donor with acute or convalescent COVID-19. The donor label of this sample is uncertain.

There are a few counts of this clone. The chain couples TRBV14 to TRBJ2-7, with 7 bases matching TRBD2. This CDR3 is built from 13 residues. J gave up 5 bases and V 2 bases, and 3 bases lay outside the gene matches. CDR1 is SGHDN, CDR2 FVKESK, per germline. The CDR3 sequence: CASSQWTSHEQYF. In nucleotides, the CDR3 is TGTGCCAGCAGCCAATGGACTAGTCACGAGCAGTACTTC.

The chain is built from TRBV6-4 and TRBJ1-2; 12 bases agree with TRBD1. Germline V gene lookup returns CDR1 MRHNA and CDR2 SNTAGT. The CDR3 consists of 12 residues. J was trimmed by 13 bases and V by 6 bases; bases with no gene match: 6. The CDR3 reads CASSVGTGGLTF. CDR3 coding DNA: TGTGCCAGCAGCGTCGGGACAGGGGGCCTCACCTTC.

The CDR3 nucleotides read TGTGCCAGCAGCCAAAGCCGGAGCACAGATACGCAGTATTTT. Its protein product is CASSQSRSTDTQYF. The chain carries TRBV11-2 and TRBJ2-3; no clear D. V shed 5 bases and J shed 0 bases, with 9 bases lying between them. In germline, CDR1 is SGHAT, CDR2 FQNNGV. This CDR3 is built from 14 residues. Full variable domain (outside the CDR3, taken from reference TRBV11-2 and TRBJ2-3): EAGVAQSPRYKIIEKRQSVAFWCNPISGHATLYWYQQILGQGPKLLIQFQNNGVVDDSQLPKDRFSAERLKGVDSTLKIQPAKLEDSAVYLCASSQSRSTDTQYFGPGTRLTVL.

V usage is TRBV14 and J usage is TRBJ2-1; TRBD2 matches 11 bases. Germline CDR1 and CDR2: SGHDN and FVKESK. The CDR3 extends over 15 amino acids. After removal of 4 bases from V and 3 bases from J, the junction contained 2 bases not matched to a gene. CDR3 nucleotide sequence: TGTGCCAGCAGCCCACTAGCGGGAGTCTACAATGAGCAGTTCTTC. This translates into CASSPLAGVYNEQFF.

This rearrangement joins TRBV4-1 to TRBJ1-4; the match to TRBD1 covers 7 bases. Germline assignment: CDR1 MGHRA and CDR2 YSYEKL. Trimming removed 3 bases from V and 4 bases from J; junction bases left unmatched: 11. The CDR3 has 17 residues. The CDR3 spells CASSHVLRGQINEKLFF. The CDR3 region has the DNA TGCGCCAGCAGCCATGTCCTTAGGGGACAGATTAATGAAAAACTGTTTTTT.

The CDR3 loop is CASTTGTGRYEQYF. CDR3 coding DNA: TGTGCCAGCACCACAGGGACAGGCCGCTACGAGCAGTACTTC. J is TRBJ2-7 and V is TRBV6-5; 8 bases agree with TRBD1. CDR1 is MNHEY and CDR2 is SVGAGI in the germline V gene. J lost 3 bases, V lost 7 bases, and 8 bases had no gene match. The CDR3 contains 14 residues.

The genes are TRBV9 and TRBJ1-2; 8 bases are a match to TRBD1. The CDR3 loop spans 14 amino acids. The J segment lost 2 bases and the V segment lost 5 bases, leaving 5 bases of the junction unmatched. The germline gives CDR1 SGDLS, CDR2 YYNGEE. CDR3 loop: CASSTDRVNYGYTF. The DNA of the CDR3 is TGTGCCAGCAGTACGGACAGGGTGAACTATGGCTACACCTTC.

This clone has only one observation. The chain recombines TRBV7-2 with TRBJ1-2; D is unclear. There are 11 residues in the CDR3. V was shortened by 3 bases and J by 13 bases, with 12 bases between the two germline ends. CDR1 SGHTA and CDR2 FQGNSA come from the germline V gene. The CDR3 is CASSFYSTATF. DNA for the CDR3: TGTGCCAGCAGCTTCTACTCCACCGCCACCTTC.

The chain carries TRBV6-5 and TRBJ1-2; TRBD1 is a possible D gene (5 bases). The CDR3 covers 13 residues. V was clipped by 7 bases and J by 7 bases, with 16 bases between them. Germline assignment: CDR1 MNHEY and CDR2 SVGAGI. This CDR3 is CASMWGRVSGYTF. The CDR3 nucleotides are TGTGCCAGCATGTGGGGCAGGGTATCTGGCTACACCTTC.

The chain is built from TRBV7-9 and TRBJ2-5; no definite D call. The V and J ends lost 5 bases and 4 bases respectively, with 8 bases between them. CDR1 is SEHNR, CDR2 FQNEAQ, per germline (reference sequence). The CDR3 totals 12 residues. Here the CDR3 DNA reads TGTGCCAGCAGCCCCGAAGCAGAGACCCAGTACTTC. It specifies CASSPEAETQYF. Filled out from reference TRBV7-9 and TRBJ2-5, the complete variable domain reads DTGVSQNPRHKITKRGQNVTFRCDPISEHNRLYWYRQTLGQGPEFLTYFQNEAQLEKSRLLSDRFSAERPKGSFSTLEIQRTEQGDSAMYLCASSPEAETQYFGPGTRLLVL.

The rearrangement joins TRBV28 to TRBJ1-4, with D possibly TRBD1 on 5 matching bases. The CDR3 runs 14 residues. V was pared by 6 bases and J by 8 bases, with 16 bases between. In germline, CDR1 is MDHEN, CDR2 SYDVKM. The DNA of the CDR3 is TGTGCCAGCAGACCCGGGGGACGTCGGGAAAAACTGTTTTTT. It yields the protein CASRPGGRREKLFF.

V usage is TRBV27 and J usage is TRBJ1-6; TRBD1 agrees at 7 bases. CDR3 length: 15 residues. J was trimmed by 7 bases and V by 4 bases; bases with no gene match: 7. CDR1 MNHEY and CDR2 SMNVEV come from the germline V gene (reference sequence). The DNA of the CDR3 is TGTGCCAGCAGTTCGAGGGGGACAGTCAATTCACCCCTCCACTTT. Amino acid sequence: CASSSRGTVNSPLHF.

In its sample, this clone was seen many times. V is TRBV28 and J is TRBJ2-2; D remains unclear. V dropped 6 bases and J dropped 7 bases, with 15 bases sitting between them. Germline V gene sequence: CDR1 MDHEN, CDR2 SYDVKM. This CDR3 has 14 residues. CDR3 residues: CASSPSGAHGELFF. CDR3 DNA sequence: TGTGCCAGCAGCCCCTCGGGTGCACACGGGGAGCTGTTTTTT.

Here the CDR3 DNA reads TGTGCCAGCAGCTCGGAGTACCAAGAGACCCAGTACTTC. This gives the protein CASSSEYQETQYF. The chain links TRBV12-3 or TRBV12-4 to TRBJ2-5; D remains ambiguous. V gave up 6 bases and J gave up 0 bases, with 8 bases separating them. This CDR3 has 13 amino acids.

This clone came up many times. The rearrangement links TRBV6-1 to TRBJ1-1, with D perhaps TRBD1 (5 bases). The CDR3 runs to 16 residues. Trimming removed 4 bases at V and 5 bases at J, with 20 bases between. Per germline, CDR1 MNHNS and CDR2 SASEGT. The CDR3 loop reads CASSASLGGMRTEAFF. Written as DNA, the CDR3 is TGTGCCAGCAGTGCCTCTTTGGGGGGTATGAGGACTGAAGCTTTCTTT.

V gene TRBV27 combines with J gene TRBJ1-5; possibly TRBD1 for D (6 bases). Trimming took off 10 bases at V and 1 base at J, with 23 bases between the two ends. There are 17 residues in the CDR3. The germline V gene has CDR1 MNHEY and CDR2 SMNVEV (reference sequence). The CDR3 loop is CATSGGGAKWSNQPQHF. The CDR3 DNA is TGTGCCACCAGCGGTGGGGGGGCAAAGTGGAGCAATCAGCCCCAGCATTTT.

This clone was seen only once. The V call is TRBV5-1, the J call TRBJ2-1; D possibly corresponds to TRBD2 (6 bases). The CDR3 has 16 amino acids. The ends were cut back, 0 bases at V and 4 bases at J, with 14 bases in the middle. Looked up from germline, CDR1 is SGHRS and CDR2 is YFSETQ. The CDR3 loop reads CASSLVVADGYNEQFF. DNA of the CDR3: TGCGCCAGCAGCTTGGTGGTAGCGGATGGATACAATGAGCAGTTCTTC. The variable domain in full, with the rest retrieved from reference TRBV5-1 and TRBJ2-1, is KAGVTQTPRYLIKTRGQQVTLSCSPISGHRSVSWYQQTPGQGLQFLFEYFSETQRNKGNFPGRFSGRQFSNSRSEMNVSTLELGDSALYLCASSLVVADGYNEQFFGPGTRLTVL.